This T cell receptor beta chain was recovered during a study of blood T cells in healthy people across ages. Alongside a J-beta primer mix, a sample-barcoded 5' primer served in a second PCR lasting about 7 to 11 cycles. TCRdb ran MiXCR on the 5' RACE reads and lists one entry per CDR3 protein. The profile shows some 550,000 distinct CDR3 sequences, under 55% of them singletons. Germline assignment: CDR1 MNHNY and CDR2 SVGAGI (reference sequence). The germline V and J ends were trimmed by 7 bases and 3 bases, with 13 bases remaining between them. The CDR3 is made up of 13 amino acids. The sample holds many counts of this clonotype.

The rearrangement links TRBV6-6 to TRBJ2-7; D is tentatively TRBD1 or TRBD2 (7 bases each). The specimen was blood. This clonotype was obtained from a man older than 75 in good health. CDR3 sequence: CASTGGGVYEQYF. The CDR3 DNA reads as TGTGCCAGCACAGGGGGAGGGGTCTACGAGCAGTACTTC.